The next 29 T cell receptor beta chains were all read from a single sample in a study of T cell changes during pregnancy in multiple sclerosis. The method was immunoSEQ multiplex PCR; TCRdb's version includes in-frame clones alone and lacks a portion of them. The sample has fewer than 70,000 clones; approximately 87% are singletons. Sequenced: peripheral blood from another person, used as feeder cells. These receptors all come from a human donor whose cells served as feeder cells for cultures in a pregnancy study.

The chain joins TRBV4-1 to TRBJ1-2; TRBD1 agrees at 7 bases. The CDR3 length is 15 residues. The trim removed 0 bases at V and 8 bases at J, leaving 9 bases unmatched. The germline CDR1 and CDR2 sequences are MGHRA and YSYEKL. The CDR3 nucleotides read TGCGCCAGCAGCCAAGAGGAGTCAGGGGGTCGGGGCTACACCTTC. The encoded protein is CASSQEESGGRGYTF.

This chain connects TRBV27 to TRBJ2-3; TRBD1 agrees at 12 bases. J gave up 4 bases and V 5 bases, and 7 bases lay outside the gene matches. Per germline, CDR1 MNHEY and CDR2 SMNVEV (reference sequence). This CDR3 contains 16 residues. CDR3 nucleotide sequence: TGTGCCAGCAGTAGAGGGGGACAGGGGGCACCAGATACGCAGTATTTT. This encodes CASSRGGQGAPDTQYF.

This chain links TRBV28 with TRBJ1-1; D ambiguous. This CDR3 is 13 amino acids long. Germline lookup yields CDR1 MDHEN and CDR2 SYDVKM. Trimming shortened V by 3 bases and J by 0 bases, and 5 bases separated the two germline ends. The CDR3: CASSFAMNTEAFF. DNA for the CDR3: TGTGCCAGCAGTTTCGCCATGAACACTGAAGCTTTCTTT.

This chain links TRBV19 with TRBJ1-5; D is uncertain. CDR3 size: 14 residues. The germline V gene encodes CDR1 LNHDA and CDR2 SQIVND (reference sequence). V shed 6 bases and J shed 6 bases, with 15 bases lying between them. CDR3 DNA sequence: TGTGCCAGTAGCCCCTTACGGGGAGGTCAGCCCCAGCATTTT. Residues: CASSPLRGGQPQHF.

CDR3 nucleotides: TGTGCCAGCAGTCCCCGGGACAGTAGCAATCAGCCCCAGCATTTT. Its protein is CASSPRDSSNQPQHF. The chain carries TRBV27 and TRBJ1-5, with 7 bases lining up with TRBD1. Trimming took 5 bases from V and 0 from J; bases not matched to a gene: 4. The CDR3 consists of 15 residues. The germline V gene encodes CDR1 MNHEY and CDR2 SMNVEV (reference sequence).

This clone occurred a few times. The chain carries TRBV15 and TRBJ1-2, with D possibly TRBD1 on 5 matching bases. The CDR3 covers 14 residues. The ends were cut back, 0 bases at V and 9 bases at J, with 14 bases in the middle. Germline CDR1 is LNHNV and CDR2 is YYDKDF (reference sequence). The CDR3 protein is CATSRERVGGSYTF. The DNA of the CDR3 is TGTGCCACCAGCAGAGAAAGGGTTGGGGGGAGCTACACCTTC.

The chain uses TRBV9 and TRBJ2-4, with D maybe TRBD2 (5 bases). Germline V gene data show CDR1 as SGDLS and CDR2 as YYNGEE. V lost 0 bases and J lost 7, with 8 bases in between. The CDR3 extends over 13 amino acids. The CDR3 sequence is CASSVDGSNIQYF. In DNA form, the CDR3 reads TGTGCCAGCAGCGTAGATGGGAGCAACATTCAGTACTTC.

The CDR3 bases are TGCGCCAGCAGCAGAGGGTCCATGAACACTGAAGCTTTCTTT. Protein product: CASSRGSMNTEAFF. J is TRBJ1-1 and V is TRBV5-1; no reliable D call. This CDR3 is built from 14 residues. With 4 bases removed from V and 0 bases from J, the gap between germline ends came to 10 bases. Germline loops: CDR1 SGHRS, CDR2 YFSETQ.

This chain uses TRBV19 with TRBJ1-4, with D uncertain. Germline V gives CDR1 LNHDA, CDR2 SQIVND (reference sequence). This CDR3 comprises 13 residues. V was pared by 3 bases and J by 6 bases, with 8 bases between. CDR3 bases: TGTGCCAGTAGTATTCGGCATCATGAAAAACTGTTTTTT. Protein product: CASSIRHHEKLFF.

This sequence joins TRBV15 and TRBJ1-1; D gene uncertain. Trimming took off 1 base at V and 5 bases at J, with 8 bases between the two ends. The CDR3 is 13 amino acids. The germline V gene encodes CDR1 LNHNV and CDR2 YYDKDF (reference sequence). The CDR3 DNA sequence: TGTGCCACCAGCAGAGGGGGTTTTACTGAAGCTTTCTTT. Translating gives CATSRGGFTEAFF.

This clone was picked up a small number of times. This CDR3 reads CASRPDAGGTEAFF. The CDR3 DNA reads TGCGCCAGCAGGCCAGATGCAGGGGGAACTGAAGCTTTCTTT. The chain is built from TRBV5-1 and TRBJ1-1; the match to TRBD1 covers 7 bases. This CDR3 is built from 14 residues. The germline CDR1 and CDR2 sequences are SGHRS and YFSETQ. V was clipped by 5 bases and J by 5 bases; unmatched bases: 9.

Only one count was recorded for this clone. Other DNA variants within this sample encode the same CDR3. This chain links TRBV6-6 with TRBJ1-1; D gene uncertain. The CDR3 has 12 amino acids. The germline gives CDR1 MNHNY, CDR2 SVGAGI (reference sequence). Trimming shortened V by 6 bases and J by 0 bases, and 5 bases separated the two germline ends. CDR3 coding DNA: TGTGCCAGCAGCCCTGTGAACACTGAAGCTTTCTTT. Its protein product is CASSPVNTEAFF.

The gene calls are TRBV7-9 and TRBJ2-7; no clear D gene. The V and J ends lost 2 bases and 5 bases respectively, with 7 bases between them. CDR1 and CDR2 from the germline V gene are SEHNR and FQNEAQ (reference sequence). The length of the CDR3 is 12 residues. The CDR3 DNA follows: TGTGCCAGCAGCTTAAAAAGGGACGAGCAGTACTTC. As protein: CASSLKRDEQYF. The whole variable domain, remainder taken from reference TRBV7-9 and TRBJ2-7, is DTGVSQNPRHKITKRGQNVTFRCDPISEHNRLYWYRQTLGQGPEFLTYFQNEAQLEKSRLLSDRFSAERPKGSFSTLEIQRTEQGDSAMYLCASSLKRDEQYFGPGTRLTVT.

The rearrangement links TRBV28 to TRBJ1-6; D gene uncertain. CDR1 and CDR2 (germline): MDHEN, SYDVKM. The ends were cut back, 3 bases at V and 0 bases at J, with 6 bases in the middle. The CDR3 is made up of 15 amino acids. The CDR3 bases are TGTGCCAGCAGTTTCCAGGACTCCTATAATTCACCCCTCCACTTT. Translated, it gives CASSFQDSYNSPLHF.

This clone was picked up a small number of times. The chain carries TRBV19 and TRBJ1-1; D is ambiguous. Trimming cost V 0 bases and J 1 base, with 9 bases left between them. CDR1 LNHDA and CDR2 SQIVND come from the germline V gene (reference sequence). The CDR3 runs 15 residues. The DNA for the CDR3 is TGTGCCAGTAGTATAGAGGGGTTCTCGAACACTGAAGCTTTCTTT. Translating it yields CASSIEGFSNTEAFF.

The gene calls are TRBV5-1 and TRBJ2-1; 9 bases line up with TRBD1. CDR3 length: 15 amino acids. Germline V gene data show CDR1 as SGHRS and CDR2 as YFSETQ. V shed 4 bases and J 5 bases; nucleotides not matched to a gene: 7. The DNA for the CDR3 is TGCGCCAGCAGCGTCGACGGGACAGGGCACAATGAGCAGTTCTTC. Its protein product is CASSVDGTGHNEQFF.

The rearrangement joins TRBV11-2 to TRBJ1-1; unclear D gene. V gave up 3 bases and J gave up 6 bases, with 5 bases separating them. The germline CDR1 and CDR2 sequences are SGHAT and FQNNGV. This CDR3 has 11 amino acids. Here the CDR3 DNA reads TGTGCCAGCAGCTTCGCTTCTGAAGCTTTCTTT. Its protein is CASSFASEAFF.

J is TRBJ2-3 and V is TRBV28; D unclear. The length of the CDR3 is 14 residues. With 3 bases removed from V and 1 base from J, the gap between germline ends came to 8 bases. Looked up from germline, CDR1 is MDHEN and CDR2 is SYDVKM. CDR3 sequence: CASSFQRRTDTQYF. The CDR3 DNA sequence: TGTGCCAGCAGTTTTCAACGACGCACAGATACGCAGTATTTT.

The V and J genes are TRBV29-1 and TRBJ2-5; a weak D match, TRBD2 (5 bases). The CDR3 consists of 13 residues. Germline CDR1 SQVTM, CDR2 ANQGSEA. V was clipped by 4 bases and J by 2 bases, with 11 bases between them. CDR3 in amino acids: CSVGGILQETQYF. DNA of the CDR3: TGCAGCGTTGGAGGGATTTTACAAGAGACCCAGTACTTC.

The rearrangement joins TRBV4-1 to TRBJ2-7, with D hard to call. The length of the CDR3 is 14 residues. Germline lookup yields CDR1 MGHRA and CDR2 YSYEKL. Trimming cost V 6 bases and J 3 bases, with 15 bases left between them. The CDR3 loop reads CASSIKSTNYEQYF. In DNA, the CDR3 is TGCGCCAGCAGTATTAAATCTACTAACTACGAGCAGTACTTC.

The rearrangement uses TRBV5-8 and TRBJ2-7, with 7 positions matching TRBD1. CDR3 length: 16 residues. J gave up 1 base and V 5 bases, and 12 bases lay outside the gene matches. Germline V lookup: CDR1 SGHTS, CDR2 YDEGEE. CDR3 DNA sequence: TGTGCCAGCAGACGAGTAACAGGGGTCCTATCCTACGAGCAGTACTTC. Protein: CASRRVTGVLSYEQYF.

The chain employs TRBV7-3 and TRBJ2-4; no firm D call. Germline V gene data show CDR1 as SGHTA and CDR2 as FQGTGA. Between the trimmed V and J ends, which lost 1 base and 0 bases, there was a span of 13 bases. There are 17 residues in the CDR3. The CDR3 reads CASSLISRLLAKNIQYF. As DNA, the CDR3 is TGTGCCAGCAGCTTAATCTCGCGCTTACTAGCCAAAAACATTCAGTACTTC.

CDR3 nucleotides: TGTGCCTGGACCCTTTTTAAGACGGGATTATATGGCTACACCTTC. As protein: CAWTLFKTGLYGYTF. The chain carries TRBV30 and TRBJ1-2; D unclear. With 4 bases removed from V and 5 bases from J, the gap between germline ends came to 20 bases. The germline V gene has CDR1 GTSNPN and CDR2 SVGIG (reference sequence). The CDR3 totals 15 residues.

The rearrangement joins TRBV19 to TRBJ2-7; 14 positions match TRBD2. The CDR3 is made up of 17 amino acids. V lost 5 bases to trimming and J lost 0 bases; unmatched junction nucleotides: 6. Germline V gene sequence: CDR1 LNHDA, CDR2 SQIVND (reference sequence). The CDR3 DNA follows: TGTGCCAGTAGTCGACTAGCGGGGGGGTCATCCTCCTACGAGCAGTACTTC. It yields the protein CASSRLAGGSSSYEQYF.

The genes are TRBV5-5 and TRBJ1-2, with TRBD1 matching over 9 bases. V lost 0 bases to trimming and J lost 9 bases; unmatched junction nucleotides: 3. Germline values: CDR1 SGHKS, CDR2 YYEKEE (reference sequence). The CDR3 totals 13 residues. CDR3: CASSLAGQGRYTF. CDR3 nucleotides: TGTGCCAGCAGCTTGGCCGGACAGGGGCGCTACACCTTC.

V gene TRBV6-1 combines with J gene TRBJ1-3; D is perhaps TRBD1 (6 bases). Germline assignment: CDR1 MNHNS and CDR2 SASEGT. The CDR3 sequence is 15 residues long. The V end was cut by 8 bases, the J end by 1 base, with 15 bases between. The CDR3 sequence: CASRSDSPSGNTIYF. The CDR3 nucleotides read TGTGCCAGCCGTTCGGACAGCCCTTCTGGAAACACCATATATTTT.

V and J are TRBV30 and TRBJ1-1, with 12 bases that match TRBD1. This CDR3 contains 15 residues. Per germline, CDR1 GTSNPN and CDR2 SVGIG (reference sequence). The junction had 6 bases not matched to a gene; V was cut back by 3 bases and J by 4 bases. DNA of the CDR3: TGTGCCTGGAGCCGGGACAGGGGGCGGGTCACTGAAGCTTTCTTT. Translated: CAWSRDRGRVTEAFF.

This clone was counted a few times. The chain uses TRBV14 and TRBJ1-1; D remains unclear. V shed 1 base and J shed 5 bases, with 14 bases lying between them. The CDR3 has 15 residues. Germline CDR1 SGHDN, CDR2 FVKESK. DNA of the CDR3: TGTGCCAGCAGCCAAGTTAAGGTGATCGGGACTGAAGCTTTCTTT. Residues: CASSQVKVIGTEAFF.

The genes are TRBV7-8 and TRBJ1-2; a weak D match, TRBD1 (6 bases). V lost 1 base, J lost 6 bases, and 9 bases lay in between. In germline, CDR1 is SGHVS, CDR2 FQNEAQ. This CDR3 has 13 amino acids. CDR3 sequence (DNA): TGTGCCAGCAGCTTAGACAGGGTGGATGGCTACACCTTC. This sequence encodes CASSLDRVDGYTF. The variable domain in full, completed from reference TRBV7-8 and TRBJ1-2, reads GAGVSQSPRYKVAKRGQDVALRCDPISGHVSLFWYQQALGQGPEFLTYFQNEAQLDKSGLPSDRFFAERPEGSVSTLKIQRTQQEDSAVYLCASSLDRVDGYTFGSGTRLTVV.